The 16 T cell receptor beta chains reported below all come from one sample, sequenced in a study of graft-versus-host responses after intestinal transplantation. Profiled with immunoSEQ multiplex PCR; TCRdb holds only in-frame clones, not every one. The sample contains over 120,000 clones, 92% of which appear only once. Their cognate antigens are unknown. This sample comprised unstimulated CD4+ T cells sorted from spleen or lymph node cells, obtained before intestinal transplant. The receptors were sampled from a human donor who received an intestinal transplant.

The CDR3 here is CASSLGGTLGRKHYGYTF. CDR3 coding DNA: TGTGCCAGCAGCTTGGGCGGGACATTAGGGCGCAAGCACTATGGCTACACCTTC. The rearrangement uses TRBV5-4 and TRBJ1-2; a possible D gene is TRBD1 (6 bases). The V and J ends lost 0 bases and 3 bases respectively, with 21 bases between them. The CDR3 extends over 18 amino acids. Germline V gene data show CDR1 as SGHNT and CDR2 as YYREEE (reference sequence).

The chain has TRBV11-2 and TRBJ2-3; TRBD2 agrees at 8 bases. Germline lookup yields CDR1 SGHAT and CDR2 FQNNGV. The V gene end was trimmed by 1 base and the J gene end by 3 bases; junction bases not matched to a gene: 3. The CDR3 has 15 amino acids. The CDR3 DNA reads TGTGCCAGCAGCTTAGCGGGAGGGGGGACAGATACGCAGTATTTT. Its translation is CASSLAGGGTDTQYF.

The chain joins TRBV18 to TRBJ1-6; 10 nucleotides agree with TRBD1. Germline loops: CDR1 KGHSH, CDR2 LQKENI. J lost 7 bases, V lost 2 bases, and 2 bases had no gene match. The CDR3 consists of 15 residues. For the CDR3, the DNA is TGTGCCAGCTCACCAGACAGGGGGCCGAATTCACCCCTCCACTTT. Translating it yields CASSPDRGPNSPLHF.

The rearrangement uses TRBV7-2 and TRBJ1-1; D gene unclear. Germline CDR1 reads SGHTA; CDR2 reads FQGNSA. This CDR3 spans 14 amino acids. Trimming took off 2 bases at V and 0 bases at J, with 7 bases between the two ends. The CDR3 nucleotides read TGTGCCAGCAGCTTATGGGGAGTGAACACTGAAGCTTTCTTT. Protein: CASSLWGVNTEAFF.

The CDR3 DNA follows: TGTGCCAGCAGCTTAATACAGGGGACAGGGAGGGGCACTGAAGCTTTCTTT. Translating it yields CASSLIQGTGRGTEAFF. The V and J genes are TRBV11-1 and TRBJ1-1; TRBD1 agrees at 9 bases. Germline-derived CDR1 and CDR2 are SGHAT and FQDESV (reference sequence). Trimming at V came to 2 bases and at J to 4 bases, leaving 11 bases not matched to a gene. CDR3 length: 17 residues.

About this clone: The final CDR3 position lacks the conserved phenylalanine or tryptophan, pointing to a likely read error. It is unclear where the CDR3 begins or ends on the DNA, so no DNA is shown, and the CDR3 is as TCRdb lists it. This rearrangement joins TRBV20-1 to TRBJ1-2. CDR1 is DFQATT and CDR2 is SNEGSKA in the germline V gene (reference sequence). The CDR3 sequence runs 11 residues, both termini included. CDR3 residues: CSATLTKAVKV.

V gene TRBV6-1 combines with J gene TRBJ1-1, with D possibly matching TRBD1 (6 bases). This CDR3 has 13 amino acids. The V end lost 9 bases, the J end lost 4 bases, and 15 bases lay between the germline ends. Germline CDR1 reads MNHNS; CDR2 reads SASEGT. CDR3 sequence reads: CASGSGVGTEAFF. In DNA form, the CDR3 reads TGTGCCAGTGGCTCAGGGGTGGGCACTGAAGCTTTCTTT.

The rearrangement uses TRBV9 and TRBJ2-4; D possibly uses TRBD1 or TRBD2 (5 bases each). V was pared by 0 bases and J by 9 bases, with 10 bases between. The germline CDR1 and CDR2 sequences are SGDLS and YYNGEE. The CDR3 sequence is 13 residues long. The CDR3 sequence is CASSVGGIGIQYF. The CDR3 DNA sequence: TGTGCCAGCAGCGTAGGGGGGATCGGCATTCAGTACTTC.

The chain employs TRBV4-2 and TRBJ2-1, with a possible D match to TRBD2 (5 bases). Trimming cost V 1 base and J 6 bases, with 13 bases left between them. Germline V CDR1 and CDR2: LGHNA, YNFKEQ. The CDR3 is made up of 15 amino acids. CDR3 nucleotides: TGTGCCAGCAGCCAAGTCGGAGGAGCGTCCAATGAGCAGTTCTTC. This translates into CASSQVGGASNEQFF.

As concerns this clone: The junction departs from germline at one end; a sequencing error may be responsible. The gene calls are TRBV7-7 and TRBJ1-1; D call uncertain. Germline CDR1 reads SSHAT; CDR2 reads FNYEAQ (reference sequence). The CDR3 totals 13 residues. The CDR3 DNA reads as TGTGCTAGCAGTCAGCAGGTGGACACTGAAGCTTTCTTT. Protein: CASSQQVDTEAFF. The variable domain in full, with the rest retrieved from reference TRBV7-7 and TRBJ1-1, is GAGVSQSPRYKVTKRGQDVTLRCDPISSHATLYWYQQALGQGPEFLTYFNYEAQPDKSGLPSDRFSAERPEGSISTLTIQRTEQRDSAMYRCASSQQVDTEAFFGQGTRLTVV.

The chain joins TRBV5-5 to TRBJ2-7, with 8 bases matching TRBD1. The CDR3 sequence is 14 residues long. The V and J ends lost 4 bases and 5 bases, in that order; junction bases with no gene match: 8. Germline values: CDR1 SGHKS, CDR2 YYEKEE (reference sequence). CDR3 region: CASSRRDRTDEQYF. In DNA form, the CDR3 reads TGTGCCAGCAGCCGCCGGGACAGGACTGACGAGCAGTACTTC.

This clone showed up just a few times. This chain uses TRBV25-1 with TRBJ2-3; D remains ambiguous. The V and J ends lost 3 bases and 2 bases respectively, with 3 bases between them. Germline lookup yields CDR1 MGHDK and CDR2 SYGVNS. The CDR3 loop spans 12 amino acids. The CDR3, as DNA: TGTGCCAGCAGTGAGAACACAGATACGCAGTATTTT. Residues: CASSENTDTQYF.

The J gene is TRBJ2-4, the V gene TRBV5-5, with TRBD2 identical over 11 bases. V lost 5 bases and J lost 6; bases outside the gene matches: 4. CDR1 SGHKS and CDR2 YYEKEE come from the germline V gene (reference sequence). This CDR3 has 14 amino acids. For the CDR3, the DNA is TGTGCCAGCAGGTTGACTAGCGGGGCAAACATTCAGTACTTC. Encoded protein: CASRLTSGANIQYF.

The chain is built from TRBV6-5 and TRBJ2-1; no clear D gene. In germline, CDR1 is MNHEY, CDR2 SVGAGI. The length of the CDR3 is 16 residues. V was pared by 0 bases and J by 10 bases, with 19 bases between. This CDR3 reads CASSYSEIGKGYEQFF. Here the CDR3 DNA reads TGTGCCAGCAGTTACTCTGAGATCGGTAAAGGATACGAGCAGTTCTTC.

The chain employs TRBV6-5 and TRBJ1-2; possible D gene TRBD1, 5 bases. CDR1 is MNHEY, CDR2 SVGAGI, per germline. The V end was cut by 7 bases, the J end by 4 bases, with 16 bases between. This CDR3 is 14 amino acids long. The CDR3 region is CASKFFGTVYGYTF. CDR3 DNA sequence: TGTGCCAGCAAGTTTTTCGGGACGGTCTATGGCTACACCTTC.

The J gene is TRBJ2-5, the V gene TRBV15; 9 positions match TRBD1. The J call could be wrong; TRBJ2-7 is a better fit for the DNA end. Germline assignment: CDR1 LNHNV and CDR2 YYDKDF (reference sequence). The CDR3 contains 16 residues. In DNA form, the CDR3 reads TGTGCCACCAGCAGAGATTTAGGACAGGGGAGGGGCGAGCAGTACTTC. This sequence encodes CATSRDLGQGRGEQYF.